This is a list of T cell receptor beta chains from one sample in a study of blood T cell repertoires in COVID-19. Method: immunoSEQ multiplex PCR; TCRdb's copy keeps in-frame clones and lacks some. The table includes some 360,000 clones, approximately 91% detected once. The sequencing sample was made of PBMCs or T cells enriched from blood (not recorded which). Receptors originate from a woman between 25 and 40 years old who had been exposed to COVID-19. Each CDR3 is given with its conserved first and last residue. The D gene is left open where the match is weak. Clone size is given for some rows only: seen once, a few or many times, or a class if the clone is expanded.

j_call	v_call	d_call	clone_size	cdr3_nt	cdr3_aa
TRBJ2-2	TRBV6-5	NA	NA	TGTGCCAGTTTCTTAGTCCACACCGGGGAGCTGTTTTTT	CASFLVHTGELFF
TRBJ2-4	TRBV7-2	NA	few	TGTGCCAGCAGCTTAGACAGGGACATTCAGTACTTC	CASSLDRDIQYF
TRBJ1-1	TRBV14	TRBD1	NA	TGTGCCAGCAGCCACCGCCCCGGGACAGGGCTTAACACTGAAGCTTTCTTT	CASSHRPGTGLNTEAFF
TRBJ1-2	TRBV7-2	TRBD1	NA	TGTGCCAGCAGCTTACTAAGGGGACAGGGGCCTGGCTACACCTTC	CASSLLRGQGPGYTF
TRBJ2-2	TRBV5-1	TRBD2	NA	TGCGCCAGCAGCTTGCTAGCGGGTAACACCGGGGAGCTGTTTTTT	CASSLLAGNTGELFF
TRBJ2-1	TRBV28	NA	NA	TGTGCCAGCAGTTTTGGGGGGGCAACCTACAATGAGCAGTTCTTC	CASSFGGATYNEQFF
TRBJ1-2	TRBV3-1/TRBV3-2	NA	few	TGTGCCAGCAGCCAAATTTGGGGAGAACAAGGATATGGCTACACCTTC	CASSQIWGEQGYGYTF
TRBJ1-5	TRBV28	TRBD1	NA	TGTGCCAGCAGTCCCTCCGGACAGACAGGGGGTACCCAGCCCCAGCATTTT	CASSPSGQTGGTQPQHF
TRBJ1-1	TRBV5-1	NA	NA	TGCGCCAGCAGCTTGGATCCGGCGGTGAACACTGAAGCTTTCTTT	CASSLDPAVNTEAFF
TRBJ1-1	TRBV5-1	TRBD1	NA	TGCGCCAGCAGCTTGACAGGGGGAGTAACTGAAGCTTTCTTT	CASSLTGGVTEAFF
TRBJ2-2	TRBV14	NA	NA	TGTGCCAGCAGCCACCCAGGGTCGAGTGTCACCGGGGAGCTGTTTTTT	CASSHPGSSVTGELFF
TRBJ2-5	TRBV9	TRBD2	NA	TGTGCCAGCAGCGTAGCGGGGAATAGCGGGGGTGAGACCCAGTACTTC	CASSVAGNSGGETQYF
TRBJ2-7	TRBV30	TRBD2	NA	TGTGCCTGGCGGGGGGGTATCCACGAGCAGTACTTC	CAWRGGIHEQYF
TRBJ1-2	TRBV2	TRBD1	once	TGTGCCACCAGGGGGCGACAGAATGGCTACACCTTC	CATRGRQNGYTF
TRBJ2-5	TRBV6-5	TRBD2	NA	TGTGCCAGCAGGGCCCCGGGAGGAGAGACCCAGTACTTC	CASRAPGGETQYF
TRBJ1-5	TRBV5-8	TRBD1	NA	TGTGCCAGCAGCTTGGGGGCCGGGACAGGGAATCAGCCCCAGCATTTT	CASSLGAGTGNQPQHF
TRBJ1-1	TRBV7-2	NA	NA	TGTGCCAGCAGCTTACAGGCCACGAACACTGAAGCTTTCTTT	CASSLQATNTEAFF
TRBJ2-2	TRBV2	NA	NA	TGTGCCAGCAGTGAAGCGAGGGTAGCTTGGGGCACCGGGGAGCTGTTTTTT	CASSEARVAWGTGELFF
TRBJ2-7	TRBV6-2/TRBV6-3	NA	NA	TGTGCCAGCAGTTCCCCCACCCCGATAGACTTC	CASSSPTPIDF
TRBJ2-5	TRBV4-1	TRBD2	NA	TGCGCCAGCAGCCAAGAGTCGGGGGGGATCGAGACCCAGTACTTC	CASSQESGGIETQYF
TRBJ1-1	TRBV19	TRBD1	NA	TGTGCCAGTAGTACCTCCTGGACAGGGGGAATCACTGAAGCTTTCTTT	CASSTSWTGGITEAFF
TRBJ2-7	TRBV27	NA	once	TGTGCCAGCAGACCGGGACTCGTCTCCTACGAGCAGTACTTC	CASRPGLVSYEQYF
TRBJ2-7	TRBV9	TRBD2	NA	TGTGCCAGCAGCGTAGGGACTAGCGGGTACTACTCCTACGAGCAGTACTTC	CASSVGTSGYYSYEQYF
TRBJ2-1	TRBV27	TRBD2	NA	TGTGCCAGCAGTTTTCGACCGACTAGCAGCTACAATGAGCAGTTCTTC	CASSFRPTSSYNEQFF
TRBJ2-1	TRBV19	TRBD2	NA	TGTGCCAGTAGGGCCCCACTAGCGACGACCTACAATGAGCAGTTCTTC	CASRAPLATTYNEQFF
TRBJ2-1	TRBV6-2/TRBV6-3	TRBD1	NA	TGTGCCAGCAGTTACTCCGGACAGGGATTTTACAATGAGCAGTTCTTC	CASSYSGQGFYNEQFF
TRBJ2-7	TRBV12-3/TRBV12-4	NA	NA	TGTGCCAGCCAGCAGGGGTACGAGCAGTACTTC	CASQQGYEQYF
TRBJ2-5	TRBV11-2	TRBD1	NA	TGTGCCAGCAGCTTCGGGACAGGGAAAGAGACCCAGTACTTC	CASSFGTGKETQYF
TRBJ2-7	TRBV19	TRBD1	NA	TGTGCCAGTAGTCCGCGGACAGGAACCTACGAGCAGTACTTC	CASSPRTGTYEQYF
TRBJ2-7	TRBV3-1/TRBV3-2	NA	NA	TGTGCCAGCAGCCAAGCCCCTACAGGGGAGGAGTCCTACGAGCAGTACTTC	CASSQAPTGEESYEQYF
TRBJ1-1	TRBV30	NA	NA	TGTGCCTGGGCCGGCGGGGGATCAACTGAAGCTTTCTTT	CAWAGGGSTEAFF
TRBJ2-1	TRBV19	TRBD2	NA	TGTGCCAGTAGTAGACTAGCGGGAGTGAATGAGCAGTTCTTC	CASSRLAGVNEQFF
TRBJ1-5	TRBV19	TRBD1	NA	TGTGCCAGTAGTATTAGGGGCCAGGGGGCGATAAGCAATCAGCCCCAGCATTTT	CASSIRGQGAISNQPQHF
TRBJ2-5	TRBV29-1	TRBD1	NA	TGCAGCGTGGACAGGGCCCTCCAAGAGACCCAGTACTTC	CSVDRALQETQYF
TRBJ1-2	TRBV6-5	TRBD1	NA	TGTGCCAGCAGTCCGGGACAGGCGGGGAACTATGGCTACACCTTC	CASSPGQAGNYGYTF
TRBJ1-2	TRBV9	TRBD1	once	TGTGCCAGCAGGGCCATGACAGGGGACTATGGCTACACCTTC	CASRAMTGDYGYTF
TRBJ1-2	TRBV6-5	NA	once	TGTGCCAGCAGTTACGGGGGACTGGACTATGGCTACACCTTC	CASSYGGLDYGYTF
TRBJ2-2	TRBV7-9	TRBD1	NA	TGTGCCAGCAGCTTACCGGGACAGGGCATCGCCGGGGAGCTGTTTTTT	CASSLPGQGIAGELFF
TRBJ1-2	TRBV2	NA	once	TGTGCCAGCAGTGAATTTGGACAGTTTGGTGGCTACACCTTC	CASSEFGQFGGYTF
TRBJ1-1	TRBV6-5	NA	NA	TGTGCCAGCAGTTACTCGGAGGGGCGGACTGAAGCTTTCTTT	CASSYSEGRTEAFF
TRBJ2-3	TRBV10-2	NA	NA	TGCGCCAGCCACGGAGGGGACACAGATACGCAGTATTTT	CASHGGDTDTQYF
TRBJ1-1	TRBV3-1/TRBV3-2	NA	NA	TGTGCCAGCACCCTAGCCGGGACTGAAGCTTTCTTT	CASTLAGTEAFF
TRBJ1-1	TRBV19	NA	NA	TGTGCCAGTAGTAAACCCAGGTGGGGCTTCAATACTAACACTGAAGCTTTCTTT	CASSKPRWGFNTNTEAFF
TRBJ1-5	TRBV7-3	NA	NA	TGTGCCAGCAGCTTAGACTATCTCTTAAACTTTCAGCCCCAGCATTTT	CASSLDYLLNFQPQHF
TRBJ1-1	TRBV11-2	NA	NA	TGTGCCAGCAGCTCCAAATCAGGGGAAGCTTTCTTT	CASSSKSGEAFF
TRBJ2-7	TRBV5-6	NA	NA	TGTGCCAGCAGAATCGAACGGGGGAGTTACGAGCAGTACTTC	CASRIERGSYEQYF